This is a list of T cell receptor beta chains from one sample in a study of OX40 agonist ivuxolimab in advanced cancers. TCRdb keeps only in-frame clones here, not all; method: immunoSEQ multiplex PCR. The sample carries 130,000 or so clones, roughly 91% recorded once. The sample consisted of CD4+ or CD8+ T cells sorted from blood, taken in a trial of the OX40 agonist ivuxolimab. The source of these receptors is an adult with an advanced solid tumor such as melanoma, head and neck, liver or kidney cancer. Both conserved end residues are part of each CDR3. Fields, in order: CDR3 protein, V gene, D gene, clone size. D genes are given only for firm matches. Where a row states a size, it is once, few, many or the class of an expanded clone; other rows omit it.

CASSGAGTGEETQYF	TRBV27	TRBD1	.
CASSRSGQGRGNTIYF	TRBV18	TRBD1	.
CASQVGATFYNEQFF	TRBV28	.	.
CASSLITPGETQYF	TRBV5-4	.	once
CASSVPGRATEAFF	TRBV19	.	.
CASSINRGQGPYEQYF	TRBV4-2	TRBD1	once
CASKPRPYGRENQETQYF	TRBV2	TRBD2	.
CAISESNTGTGGGSSGANVLTF	TRBV10-3	TRBD1	.
CASSVSGSSYEQYF	TRBV7-9	TRBD2	.
CASSLGSGSYNEQFF	TRBV6-1	TRBD2	once
CASSVGWNNSPLHF	TRBV9	.	.
CASSVSNYGYTF	TRBV5-6	.	.
CASSLFGNTEAFF	TRBV7-3	.	.
CASSQPTDGYGYTF	TRBV6-5	.	.
CASSPSQGAREQYF	TRBV18	.	.
CASSDLVGQDYGYTF	TRBV25-1	.	.
CSVKNRDRGREQYF	TRBV29-1	TRBD1	.
CASSLRATGQGRAFF	TRBV7-2	TRBD1	few
CASSLGSGNTIYF	TRBV7-2	.	.
CASRYGIPNYGYTF	TRBV5-1	.	once
CASSSDRGSYNEQFF	TRBV5-1	.	.
CASSKQGRVTEAFF	TRBV19	.	.
CASKTGANYGYTF	TRBV6-6	TRBD1	.
CASQGRKTQYF	TRBV6-5	.	once
CASSLDAAGGYTF	TRBV5-4	.	.
CASSVGAGLGPEQFF	TRBV9	.	.
CASSLKRAGVEQFF	TRBV11-2	.	.
CASSLDVSFSGNTIYF	TRBV4-2	.	.
CASSLDRGNQPQHF	TRBV7-2	.	.
CASSSASGGHNEQFF	TRBV5-1	TRBD2	.
CASSPAALNEQFF	TRBV5-1	.	.
CASSPPGTGYTEAFF	TRBV6-5	TRBD1	.
CASSFNRPYGYTF	TRBV5-5	.	.
CASSLGHESYTF	TRBV28	.	.
CASSGQGSSYEQYF	TRBV18	.	.